This T cell receptor (beta chain) was sequenced for a study of blood T cell repertoires in COVID-19. Across the whole study: COVID-19 samples collected from the United States, Italy and Spain covered acute and convalescent phases. T cells, B-cell-depleted T cells, or PBMCs supplied cDNA or gDNA.

Assay used: immunoSEQ multiplex PCR; TCRdb lists only in-frame clones, some missing. This sample yields 210,000 or so clones, of which about nine tenths are seen a single time; 2% to 3% belongs to the top ten. Patients of the Seattle cohort, enrolled during active infection, were followed longitudinally. Germline V lookup: CDR1 SGHTA, CDR2 FQGNSA. The CDR3 loop spans 17 amino acids. V lost 1 base to trimming and J lost 5 bases; unmatched junction nucleotides: 8. The sequence came from a man aged 25-45 years with COVID-19, enrolled during active disease. Sequencing was performed on peripheral blood. The rearrangement links TRBV7-2 to TRBJ2-5; TRBD2 matches at 12 bases. The CDR3 protein is CASSLVALAGGRETQYF. Written as DNA, the CDR3 is TGTGCCAGCAGCTTAGTAGCTCTAGCGGGGGGGCGTGAGACCCAGTACTTC.